This TCR beta chain is drawn from a study of blood T cell repertoires in COVID-19. Deletions cut 8 bases from V and 1 base from J, with 6 bases between. This CDR3 contains 11 residues. The germline gives CDR1 ENHRY, CDR2 SYGVKD. Authors' analysis steps: Reference gene primer amplification in the assay estimated nucleated cell counts. TCRdb keeps only in-frame clones here, not all; method: immunoSEQ multiplex PCR. D and trimming come from the DNA, and the V and J calls and clone size come from that table. The table includes 80,000 to 95,000 clones, approximately 88% detected once. The chain is built from TRBV10-3 and TRBJ2-7; D not resolved. The TCR comes from a man in his 70s with acute or convalescent COVID-19. Sequences were obtained from peripheral blood. CDR3 sequence (DNA): TGTGCCATCGGCATTTCCTACGAGCAGTACTTC. Its protein product is CAIGISYEQYF.